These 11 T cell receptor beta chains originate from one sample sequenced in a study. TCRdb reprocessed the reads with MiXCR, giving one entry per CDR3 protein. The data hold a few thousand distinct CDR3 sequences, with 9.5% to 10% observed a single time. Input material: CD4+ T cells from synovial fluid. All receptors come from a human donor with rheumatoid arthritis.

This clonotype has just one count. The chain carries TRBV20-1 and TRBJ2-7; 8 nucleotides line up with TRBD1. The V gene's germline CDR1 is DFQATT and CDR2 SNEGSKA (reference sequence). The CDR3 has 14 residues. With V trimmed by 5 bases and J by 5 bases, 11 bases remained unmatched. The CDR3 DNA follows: TGCAGTGCTTCCGACAGGGGACCCGGGGACGAGCAGTACTTC. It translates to CSASDRGPGDEQYF.

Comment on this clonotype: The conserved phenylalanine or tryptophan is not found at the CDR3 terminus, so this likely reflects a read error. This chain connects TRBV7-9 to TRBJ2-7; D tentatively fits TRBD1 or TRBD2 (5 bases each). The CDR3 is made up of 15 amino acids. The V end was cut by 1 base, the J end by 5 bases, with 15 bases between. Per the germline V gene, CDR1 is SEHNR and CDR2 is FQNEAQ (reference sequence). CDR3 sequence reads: CASSLVGAAPDEQYG. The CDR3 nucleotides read TGTGCCAGCAGCTTAGTCGGGGCAGCCCCCGACGAGCAGTACGGC.

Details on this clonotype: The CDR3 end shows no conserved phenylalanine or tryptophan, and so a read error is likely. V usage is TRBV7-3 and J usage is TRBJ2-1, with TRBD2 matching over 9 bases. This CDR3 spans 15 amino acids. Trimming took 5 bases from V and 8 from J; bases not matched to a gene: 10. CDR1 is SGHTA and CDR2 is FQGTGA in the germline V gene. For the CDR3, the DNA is TGTGCCAGCAGCCCCAGGACTAGCGACTTCGATGAGCAGTTCATC. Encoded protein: CASSPRTSDFDEQFI.

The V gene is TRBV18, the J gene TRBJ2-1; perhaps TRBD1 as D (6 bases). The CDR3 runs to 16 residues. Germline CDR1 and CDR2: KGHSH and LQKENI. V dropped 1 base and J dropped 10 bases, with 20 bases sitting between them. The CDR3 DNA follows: TGTGCCAGCTCACCACGCCCAGGGGCGGTTCTTAAGGAGCAGTTCTTC. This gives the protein CASSPRPGAVLKEQFF.

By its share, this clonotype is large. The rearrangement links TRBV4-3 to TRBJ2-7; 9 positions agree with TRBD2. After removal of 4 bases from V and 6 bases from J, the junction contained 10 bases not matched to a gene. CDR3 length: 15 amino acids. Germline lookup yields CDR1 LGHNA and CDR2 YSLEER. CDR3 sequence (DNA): TGCGCCAGCAGCCCCTCTAGCGGGATAGGGCTCGAGCAGTACTTC. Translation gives CASSPSSGIGLEQYF.

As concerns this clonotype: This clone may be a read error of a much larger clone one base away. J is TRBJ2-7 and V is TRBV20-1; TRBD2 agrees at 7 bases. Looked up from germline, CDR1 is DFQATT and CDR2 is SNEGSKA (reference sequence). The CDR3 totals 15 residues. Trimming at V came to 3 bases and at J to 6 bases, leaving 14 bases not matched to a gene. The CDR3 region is CSASPPSGSYFEQYF. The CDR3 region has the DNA TGCAGTGCTAGTCCTCCTAGCGGCTCGTACTTCGAGCAGTACTTC.

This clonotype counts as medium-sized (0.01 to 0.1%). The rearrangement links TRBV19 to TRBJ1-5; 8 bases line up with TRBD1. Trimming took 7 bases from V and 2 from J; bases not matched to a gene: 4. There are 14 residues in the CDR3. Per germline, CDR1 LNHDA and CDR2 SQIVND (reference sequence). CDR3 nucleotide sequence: TGTGCCAGTAATCAGGGGGCCCGCAATCAGCCCCAGCATTTT. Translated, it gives CASNQGARNQPQHF. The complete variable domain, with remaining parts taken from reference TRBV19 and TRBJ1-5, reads DGGITQSPKYLFRKEGQNVTLSCEQNLNHDAMYWYRQDPGQGLRLIYYSQIVNDFQKGDIAEGYSVSREKKESFPLTVTSAQKNPTAFYLCASNQGARNQPQHFGDGTRLSIL.

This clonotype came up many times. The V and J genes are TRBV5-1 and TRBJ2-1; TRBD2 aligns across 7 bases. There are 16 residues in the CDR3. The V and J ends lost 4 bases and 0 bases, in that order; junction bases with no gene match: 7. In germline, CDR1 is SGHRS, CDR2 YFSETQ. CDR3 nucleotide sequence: TGCGCCAGCAGCGGGGGGGGGAGTGGCTCCTACAATGAGCAGTTCTTC. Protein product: CASSGGGSGSYNEQFF.

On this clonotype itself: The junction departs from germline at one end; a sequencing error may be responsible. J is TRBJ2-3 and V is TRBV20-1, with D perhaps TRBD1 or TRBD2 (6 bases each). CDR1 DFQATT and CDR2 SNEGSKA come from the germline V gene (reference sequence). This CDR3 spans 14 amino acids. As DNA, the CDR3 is TGCAGTGCTAAAGTCCTGGGGGGCACAGATACGCGGTATTTT. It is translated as CSAKVLGGTDTRYF.

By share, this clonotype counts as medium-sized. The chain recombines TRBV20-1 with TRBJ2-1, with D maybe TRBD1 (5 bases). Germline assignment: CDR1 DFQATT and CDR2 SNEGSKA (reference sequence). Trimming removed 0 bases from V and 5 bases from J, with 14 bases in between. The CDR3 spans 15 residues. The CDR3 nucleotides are TGCAGTGCTAGAGAACGCGTCAGGGTAGACAATGAGCAGTTCTTC. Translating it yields CSARERVRVDNEQFF.

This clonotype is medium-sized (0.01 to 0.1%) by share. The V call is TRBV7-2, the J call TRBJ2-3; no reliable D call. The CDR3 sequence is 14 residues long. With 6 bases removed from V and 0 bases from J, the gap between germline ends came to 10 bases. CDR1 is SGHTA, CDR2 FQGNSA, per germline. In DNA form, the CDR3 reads TGTGCCAGCAGACGGACGGCTAGCACAGATACGCAGTATTTT. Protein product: CASRRTASTDTQYF.